This is a list of T cell receptor beta chains from one sample in a study of cytomegalovirus exposure and HLA in healthy donors. Assay used: immunoSEQ multiplex PCR; TCRdb lists only in-frame clones, some missing. This specimen shows fewer than 85,000 clones; the ten leading clones hold roughly 13%. Sequencing was performed on PBMCs. These receptors were obtained from a man aged 45-65 years in good health and CMV-seropositive. Each CDR3 is given with its conserved first and last residue. A D gene is named only where the DNA matches it firmly.

D gene	V gene	J gene	CDR3 DNA	CDR3 protein
.	TRBV5-1	TRBJ2-5	TGCGCCAGCAGCTTGGACCCAGGCCAACAGACCCAGTACTTC	CASSLDPGQQTQYF
.	TRBV5-1	TRBJ1-4	TGCGCCAGCACGACGGGCCTCGGGATGGAAAAACTGTTTTTT	CASTTGLGMEKLFF
.	TRBV7-9	TRBJ1-5	TGTGCCAGCAGCTTAGAAGGAGACTATCAGCCCCAGCATTTT	CASSLEGDYQPQHF
.	TRBV29-1	TRBJ2-3	TGCAGCGACTCCTACACAGATACGCAGTATTTT	CSDSYTDTQYF
.	TRBV7-9	TRBJ2-2	TGTGCCAGCAGCTTAGACCAGATCACCGGGGAGCTGTTTTTT	CASSLDQITGELFF
.	TRBV7-2	TRBJ1-4	TGTGCCAGCAGCTTAGGACAACGTAATGAAAAACTGTTTTTT	CASSLGQRNEKLFF
TRBD1	TRBV27	TRBJ2-1	TGTGCCAGCCGGGACAGGGTAATGAATGAGCAGTTCTTC	CASRDRVMNEQFF
TRBD1	TRBV7-6	TRBJ1-1	TGTGCCAGCAGCGCGACAGGGACGATGAACACTGAAGCTTTCTTT	CASSATGTMNTEAFF
TRBD1	TRBV19	TRBJ1-5	TGTGCCAGTACACCCGGGACAGCTAATCAGCCCCAGCATTTT	CASTPGTANQPQHF
TRBD1	TRBV5-6	TRBJ1-2	TGTGCCAGCAGCGAGCGCGGACAGGGTGGCATCTATGGCTACACCTTC	CASSERGQGGIYGYTF
.	TRBV4-1	TRBJ2-5	TGCGCCAGCAGCCCTACGGAGGGAGCCGGGGAGGAGACCCAGTACTTC	CASSPTEGAGEETQYF
.	TRBV27	TRBJ1-1	TGTGCCAGCAGTTTCCCAGGGATGGCAGCTTTCTTT	CASSFPGMAAFF
TRBD1	TRBV27	TRBJ2-5	TGTGCCAGCAGTGCGCAGGGGGTAGCAGAGACCCAGTACTTC	CASSAQGVAETQYF
TRBD2	TRBV7-9	TRBJ2-1	TGTGCCAGCAGCCCCGGACTAGCGAAGGATGAGCAGTTCTTC	CASSPGLAKDEQFF
.	TRBV5-1	TRBJ1-5	TGCGCCAGCAGCTTGGTTGGCAGGGGAAGCAATCAGCCCCAGCATTTT	CASSLVGRGSNQPQHF
.	TRBV7-9	TRBJ2-6	TGTGCCAGCAGATCACAGGGAACTGGGGCCAACGTCCTGACTTTC	CASRSQGTGANVLTF
.	TRBV29-1	TRBJ2-3	TGCAGCGTTGCCCTCGGTGGGGCAGCGAGTTCAGATACGCAGTATTTT	CSVALGGAASSDTQYF
TRBD1	TRBV10-3	TRBJ1-2	TGTGCCATCAGTGAAGGGACAGGGGGCTGGGGCACCTTC	CAISEGTGGWGTF
.	TRBV4-2	TRBJ2-1	TGTGCCAGCAGCCAAGTGAGAACGGGAGAGGGGAACAATGAGCAGTTCTTC	CASSQVRTGEGNNEQFF
.	TRBV7-9	TRBJ1-1	TGTGCCAGCAGGAGGGAGGGGAGGGACACTGAAGCTTTCTTT	CASRREGRDTEAFF
.	TRBV11-2	TRBJ1-1	TGTGCCAGCAGCCCACAAAGAGGAGCGCTGAACACTGAAGCTTTCTTT	CASSPQRGALNTEAFF
.	TRBV6-1	TRBJ1-2	TGTGCCAGCAGTGAGGAGTTCAACTATGGCTACACCTTC	CASSEEFNYGYTF
.	TRBV5-4	TRBJ1-1	TGTGCCAGCAGTTCCGACAGAGAAGCTTTCTTT	CASSSDREAFF
.	TRBV11-2	TRBJ1-5	TGTGCCAGCAGCTTAACGGGGGGGGAACAGCCCCAGCATTTT	CASSLTGGEQPQHF
.	TRBV10-3	TRBJ1-2	TGTGCCATCAGTGAGAGAAGGGGCTCTTCTGACTATGGCTACACCTTC	CAISERRGSSDYGYTF
TRBD1	TRBV30	TRBJ2-3	TGTGCCGGACAACAGGGGTGGACAGATACGCAGTATTTT	CAGQQGWTDTQYF
TRBD1	TRBV27	TRBJ1-2	TGTGCCAGCAGCTCAGCCCCACAGGGGGCTCTCTATGGCTACACCTTC	CASSSAPQGALYGYTF
TRBD2	TRBV19	TRBJ2-3	TGTGTCAAAAGTAAGTTGGAGGGTCTAGCGGTTAGCACAGATACGCAGTATTTT	CVKSKLEGLAVSTDTQYF
.	TRBV27	TRBJ1-6	TGTGCCAGCAGTTTTTCGAGGCTGGGGGGGTCACCCCTCCACTTT	CASSFSRLGGSPLHF
.	TRBV10-2	TRBJ1-4	TGCGCCAGCAGTGAGTCATCGCGGATTAATGAAAAACTGTTTTTT	CASSESSRINEKLFF
TRBD1	TRBV4-1	TRBJ1-2	TGCGCCAGCAGCCAAGGATTGGCGCAGGGGACAGCTGGCTACACCTTC	CASSQGLAQGTAGYTF
TRBD2	TRBV5-1	TRBJ2-1	TGCGCCAGCAGCTTGGGACTAGCGGGAGTGGGGGAGCAGTTCTTC	CASSLGLAGVGEQFF
.	TRBV19	TRBJ1-2	TGTGCCAGTAGTATGCGGGGGTCCAATGGCTACACCTTC	CASSMRGSNGYTF
.	TRBV7-6	TRBJ1-2	TGTGCCAGCAGCCGCCAGGAGGGAGGCTATGGCTACACCTTC	CASSRQEGGYGYTF
.	TRBV5-4	TRBJ2-2	TGTGCCAGCAGCTTGGAAGTATCAGGCGCGAACACCGGGGAGCTGTTTTTT	CASSLEVSGANTGELFF
.	TRBV5-1	TRBJ2-3	TGCGCCAGCAGCCAACAGGGACGTCGGAGCACAGATACGCAGTATTTT	CASSQQGRRSTDTQYF
.	TRBV19	TRBJ2-2	TGTGCCAGTAGTATAGGTAGAGGGGGAGAGGCCGGGGAGCTGTTTTTT	CASSIGRGGEAGELFF
.	TRBV5-1	TRBJ1-1	TGCGCCAGCAGCTTGGGGAGGGCGAGAACTGAAGCTTTCTTT	CASSLGRARTEAFF
.	TRBV14	TRBJ1-3	TGTGCCAGCAGCCCCGGGGAAGCTGGAAACACCATATATTTT	CASSPGEAGNTIYF
TRBD2	TRBV27	TRBJ2-7	TGTGCCAGCAGTTTAGGACTAGCGGGAGGGCCAAAGTCCTACGAGCAGTACTTC	CASSLGLAGGPKSYEQYF
.	TRBV6-6	TRBJ2-1	TGTGCCAGCAGTTACTCGCGGTATGAGCAGTTCTTC	CASSYSRYEQFF
.	TRBV4-2	TRBJ1-2	TGTGCCAGCCGCGGGGCCTCACAGCCAAACTATGGCTACACCTTC	CASRGASQPNYGYTF
.	TRBV1	TRBJ1-1	TGCACCAGCGGGACAGCGATGAACACTGAAGCTTTCTTT	CTSGTAMNTEAFF
.	TRBV2	TRBJ1-5	TGTGCCAGCAGCATCAGGGAGCCCCAGCATTTT	CASSIREPQHF
.	TRBV20-1	TRBJ1-1	TGCAGTGCTCCGCAGGGATGGGAAGCTTTCTTT	CSAPQGWEAFF
TRBD1	TRBV19	TRBJ1-5	TGTGCCAGTAGTCCGCGGACAGGGGGAACTCAGCCCCAGCATTTT	CASSPRTGGTQPQHF
TRBD1	TRBV12-5	TRBJ1-5	TGTGCTAGTGGTTTAATACCTGGACAGGGGAATCAGCCCCAGCATTTT	CASGLIPGQGNQPQHF
TRBD2	TRBV7-2	TRBJ2-1	TGTGCCAGCAGCGTAGCGGGGGGGGCGAATGAGCAGTTCTTC	CASSVAGGANEQFF
TRBD2	TRBV7-9	TRBJ2-1	TGTGCCAGCAGCTACGGACTAGCGGGGCCTGGCAATGAGCAGTTCTTC	CASSYGLAGPGNEQFF
TRBD2	TRBV10-1	TRBJ2-2	TGCGCCAGCAGTGAGTCCAGACGTCCGGGGCTAGCGGGCTCCAACCCCGGGGAGCTGTTTTTT	CASSESRRPGLAGSNPGELFF
.	TRBV7-2	TRBJ2-2	TGTGCCAGCAGCTTAGGGCTAGCGAACACCGGGGAGCTGTTTTTT	CASSLGLANTGELFF
TRBD2	TRBV7-2	TRBJ2-3	TGTGCCAGCAACCTGGCGGGGGGCCATGGAGATACGCAGTATTTT	CASNLAGGHGDTQYF
.	TRBV5-1	TRBJ1-4	TGCGCCAGCAGCAGGAGGGGTACGGCTAATGAAAAACTGTTTTTT	CASSRRGTANEKLFF